A single sample gave rise to the 27 T cell receptor beta chains below, sequenced in a study of Ad26.COV2.S vaccination and SARS-CoV-2 variants. The sample's treatment: 19 received Ad26.COV2.S at low or high dose, single or two shots; several received placebo; per-sample allocation not given. Day 63 after the first vaccine or placebo injection was the time point for sampling. Here immunoSEQ multiplex PCR was the method, and the copy in TCRdb shows in-frame clones only, minus some. The table records about 350,000 clones, about 85% of them present only once. This material consisted of peripheral blood, taken in a trial of Ad26.COV2.S vaccine versus placebo. These receptors all come from a person between 18 and 65 years old who received the Ad26.COV2.S COVID-19 vaccine or a placebo.

This clone was recorded only once. The rearrangement links TRBV5-6 to TRBJ1-5; D possibly corresponds to TRBD1 (5 bases). V shed 4 bases and J shed 2 bases, with 10 bases lying between them. Germline lookup yields CDR1 SGHDT and CDR2 YYEEEE. The CDR3 loop spans 14 amino acids. CDR3 nucleotides: TGTGCCAGCAGCCCGGGACGGCGCAATCAGCCCCAGCATTTT. Translation: CASSPGRRNQPQHF.

The chain couples TRBV5-1 to TRBJ2-5, with 11 bases fitting TRBD2. This CDR3 is 16 amino acids long. V was pared by 2 bases and J by 0 bases, with 3 bases of the junction left unmatched. Germline CDR1 reads SGHRS; CDR2 reads YFSETQ. CDR3 nucleotide sequence: TGCGCCAGCAGCTTCTTAGCGGGGGGGTACCAAGAGACCCAGTACTTC. Amino acid sequence: CASSFLAGGYQETQYF. The whole variable domain, remainder taken from reference TRBV5-1 and TRBJ2-5, is KAGVTQTPRYLIKTRGQQVTLSCSPISGHRSVSWYQQTPGQGLQFLFEYFSETQRNKGNFPGRFSGRQFSNSRSEMNVSTLELGDSALYLCASSFLAGGYQETQYFGPGTRLLVL.

The chain employs TRBV5-1 and TRBJ1-3, with D unresolved. The CDR3 sequence is 17 residues long. The germline V gene encodes CDR1 SGHRS and CDR2 YFSETQ. Trimming left V 0 bases short and J 0 bases short, with 13 bases between. CDR3 protein: CASSLGDDRNSGNTIYF. The CDR3 DNA reads as TGCGCCAGCAGCTTGGGAGACGACCGCAACTCTGGAAACACCATATATTTT.

This clone was seen more than once but under ten times. CDR3 loop: CASSLVAAVVTEAFF. As DNA, the CDR3 is TGTGCCAGCAGCTTAGTAGCAGCCGTTGTTACTGAAGCTTTCTTT. This sequence joins TRBV5-5 and TRBJ1-1, with D unresolved. V was pared by 2 bases and J by 5 bases, with 16 bases between. The CDR3 totals 15 residues. The germline gives CDR1 SGHKS, CDR2 YYEKEE (reference sequence).

J is TRBJ2-7 and V is TRBV9; 9 positions agree with TRBD1. This CDR3 is 16 amino acids long. Germline trimming cut 0 bases from V and 1 base from J; bases unmatched to any gene: 5. Germline CDR1 reads SGDLS; CDR2 reads YYNGEE. The CDR3 loop is CASSVAGQGSSYEQYF. CDR3 DNA sequence: TGTGCCAGCAGCGTAGCGGGACAGGGAAGTTCCTACGAGCAGTACTTC.

This chain joins TRBV5-1 and TRBJ2-7, with D perhaps being TRBD1 or TRBD2 (5 bases each). The CDR3 is made up of 13 amino acids. Germline V gene sequence: CDR1 SGHRS, CDR2 YFSETQ. The ends were cut back, 2 bases at V and 4 bases at J, with 10 bases in the middle. For the CDR3, the DNA is TGCGCCAGCAGCTTTAGGGGCGGGTACGAGCAGTACTTC. Residues: CASSFRGGYEQYF. The whole variable domain, remainder taken from reference TRBV5-1 and TRBJ2-7, is KAGVTQTPRYLIKTRGQQVTLSCSPISGHRSVSWYQQTPGQGLQFLFEYFSETQRNKGNFPGRFSGRQFSNSRSEMNVSTLELGDSALYLCASSFRGGYEQYFGPGTRLTVT.

The chain joins TRBV3-1 (or the pseudogene TRBV3-2) to TRBJ2-2; D possibly uses TRBD1 or TRBD2 (6 bases each). The CDR3 covers 16 residues. V lost 4 bases, J lost 1 base, and 13 bases lay in between. Per germline, CDR1 LGHDT and CDR2 YNNKEL (reference sequence). DNA of the CDR3: TGTGCCAGCAGCCGGGGAGAGGGGGGGAACACCGGGGAGCTGTTTTTT. This gives the protein CASSRGEGGNTGELFF.

The chain recombines TRBV28 with TRBJ2-7, with a tentative D call TRBD1 (10 bases). This CDR3 is 15 amino acids long. Germline CDR1 and CDR2: MDHEN and SYDVKM. V lost 5 bases to trimming and J lost 5 bases, with 19 bases between them. CDR3 region: CASSPAGGQGNEQYF. CDR3 nucleotides: TGTGCCAGCAGTCCAGCGGGGGGACAGGGGAACGAGCAGTACTTC.

This sequence joins TRBV9 and TRBJ1-4; 7 nucleotides agree with TRBD1. V shed 2 bases, J shed 8 bases, and the junction held 9 bases outside the gene matches. CDR3 length: 15 amino acids. The germline gives CDR1 SGDLS, CDR2 YYNGEE. The CDR3 spells CASSVRQGRGEKLFF. The CDR3 DNA sequence: TGTGCCAGCAGCGTCCGACAGGGTAGAGGAGAAAAACTGTTTTTT. Full variable domain (missing parts from reference TRBV9 and TRBJ1-4): DSGVTQTPKHLITATGQRVTLRCSPRSGDLSVYWYQQSLDQGLQFLIQYYNGEERAKGNILERFSAQQFPDLHSELNLSSLELGDSALYFCASSVRQGRGEKLFFGSGTQLSVL.

This clone was recorded at least ten times. This chain connects TRBV24-1 to TRBJ2-1; 12 nucleotides agree with TRBD2. In germline, CDR1 is KGHDR, CDR2 SFDVKD. V shed 4 bases, J shed 0 bases, and the junction held 9 bases outside the gene matches. This CDR3 is built from 19 residues. The CDR3 coding sequence is TGTGCCACCAGTGAATCCGGGACTAGCGGGCGGAGCTCCTACAATGAGCAGTTCTTC. Translated, it gives CATSESGTSGRSSYNEQFF.

The chain employs TRBV7-9 and TRBJ2-3; D gene uncertain. V lost 1 base and J lost 4, with 6 bases in between. Germline CDR1 is SEHNR and CDR2 is FQNEAQ (reference sequence). The CDR3 is 13 amino acids. CDR3 loop: CASSLDEADTQYF. The CDR3 nucleotides are TGTGCCAGCAGCTTAGATGAGGCAGATACGCAGTATTTT.

The genes are TRBV5-1 and TRBJ1-3; maybe TRBD1 (6 bases). The CDR3 runs to 14 residues. Germline V gene lookup returns CDR1 SGHRS and CDR2 YFSETQ. V dropped 4 bases and J dropped 0 bases, with 8 bases sitting between them. CDR3 loop: CASSRDTSGNTIYF. CDR3 coding DNA: TGCGCCAGCAGCCGGGACACCTCTGGAAACACCATATATTTT.

This chain links TRBV5-1 with TRBJ2-7; D gene unclear. Germline V gene lookup returns CDR1 SGHRS and CDR2 YFSETQ. Deletions cut 4 bases from V and 4 bases from J, with 12 bases between. The CDR3 extends over 13 amino acids. CDR3 sequence reads: CASSMDPNYEQYF. Written as DNA, the CDR3 is TGCGCCAGCAGCATGGACCCAAATTACGAGCAGTACTTC.

This chain uses TRBV27 with TRBJ2-2; 8 bases are shared with TRBD1. The CDR3 spans 13 residues. Unmatched junction bases numbered 4, after V lost 8 bases and J lost 5 bases. CDR1 is MNHEY, CDR2 SMNVEV, per germline (reference sequence). CDR3 nucleotide sequence: TGTGCCAGCCGGACAGGGCTAACCGGGGAGCTGTTTTTT. It codes for CASRTGLTGELFF.

V and J are TRBV28 and TRBJ1-5; no firm D call. The CDR3 has 14 amino acids. V was pared by 8 bases and J by 0 bases, with 11 bases between. The germline CDR1 and CDR2 sequences are MDHEN and SYDVKM. The CDR3 is CASLKRVSNQPQHF. Here the CDR3 DNA reads TGTGCCAGCCTAAAACGGGTTAGCAATCAGCCCCAGCATTTT.

V usage is TRBV29-1 and J usage is TRBJ1-3; D is unclear. The CDR3 totals 14 residues. The germline V and J ends were trimmed by 5 bases and 0 bases, with 11 bases remaining between them. From germline, CDR1 is SQVTM and CDR2 ANQGSEA. The CDR3 DNA reads TGCAGCGTTTATAACAGAGACTCTGGAAACACCATATATTTT. Residues: CSVYNRDSGNTIYF.

V is TRBV19 and J is TRBJ1-5; 9 nucleotides align to TRBD1. CDR3 length: 16 residues. The V gene's germline CDR1 is LNHDA and CDR2 SQIVND (reference sequence). Trimming took 7 bases from V and 3 from J; bases not matched to a gene: 10. The chain's CDR3 is CASTTGGQGYNQPQHF. The CDR3 nucleotides are TGTGCCAGTACCACTGGGGGACAGGGCTACAATCAGCCCCAGCATTTT.

The rearrangement uses TRBV10-1 and TRBJ1-3; 7 positions agree with TRBD1. The CDR3 has 13 residues. Germline V gene sequence: CDR1 WNHNN, CDR2 SYGVQD (reference sequence). V trimming: 9 bases; J trimming: 0 bases; junction bases outside the gene matches: 2. CDR3 sequence: CARGQVSGNTIYF. The CDR3 region has the DNA TGCGCCAGAGGACAGGTCTCTGGAAACACCATATATTTT.

V gene TRBV9 combines with J gene TRBJ1-1; 7 nucleotides match TRBD1. After removal of 6 bases from V and 3 bases from J, the junction contained 8 bases not matched to a gene. Looked up from germline, CDR1 is SGDLS and CDR2 is YYNGEE. The CDR3 extends over 14 amino acids. The CDR3 DNA follows: TGTGCCAGCAAGGGGGCCCTGTTCGACACTGAAGCTTTCTTT. The encoded protein is CASKGALFDTEAFF.

The V and J genes are TRBV30 and TRBJ2-7; TRBD2 agrees at 11 bases. The CDR3 has 16 residues. Germline V gene sequence: CDR1 GTSNPN, CDR2 SVGIG (reference sequence). Trimming removed 4 bases from V and 2 bases from J; junction bases left unmatched: 10. CDR3 sequence reads: CAWTRASGGKAYEQYF. The DNA for the CDR3 is TGTGCCTGGACCAGGGCTAGCGGGGGGAAGGCCTACGAGCAGTACTTC.

This clone was seen just once. V and J are TRBV2 and TRBJ1-4, with TRBD1 matching 10 bases. Germline loops: CDR1 SNHLY, CDR2 FYNNEI. This CDR3 has 16 amino acids. The junction had 9 bases not matched to a gene; V was cut back by 3 bases and J by 8 bases. CDR3 residues: CASSEITGTGDEKLFF. The DNA for the CDR3 is TGTGCCAGCAGTGAGATTACCGGGACAGGGGACGAAAAACTGTTTTTT. The full variable domain, rest sourced from reference TRBV2 and TRBJ1-4, is EPEVTQTPSHQVTQMGQEVILRCVPISNHLYFYWYRQILGQKVEFLVSFYNNEISEKSEIFDDQFSVERPDGSNFTLKIRSTKLEDSAMYFCASSEITGTGDEKLFFGSGTQLSVL.

The chain combines TRBV4-3 with TRBJ2-3, with D tentatively TRBD1 (5 bases). Trimming took 0 bases from V and 2 from J, leaving 12 bases between them. The V gene's germline CDR1 is LGHNA and CDR2 YSLEER. CDR3 length equals 16 residues. CDR3 loop: CASSQDPAGPTDTQYF. CDR3 sequence (DNA): TGCGCCAGCAGCCAAGATCCGGCAGGGCCCACAGATACGCAGTATTTT.

This clone showed up just once. The chain carries TRBV18 and TRBJ2-3; 9 bases align to TRBD2. Trimming removed 5 bases from V and 2 bases from J; junction bases left unmatched: 2. Germline assignment: CDR1 KGHSH and CDR2 LQKENI. This CDR3 comprises 14 residues. The CDR3 here is CASSLAGDTDTQYF. For the CDR3, the DNA is TGTGCCAGCTCATTAGCGGGAGACACAGATACGCAGTATTTT.

The chain is built from TRBV30 and TRBJ2-1; 9 bases are a match to TRBD2. This CDR3 is built from 16 residues. After removal of 0 bases from V and 5 bases from J, the junction contained 8 bases not matched to a gene. The germline V gene has CDR1 GTSNPN and CDR2 SVGIG (reference sequence). CDR3 residues: CAWSVSLAGTNNEQFF. In DNA, the CDR3 is TGTGCCTGGAGTGTAAGCCTAGCGGGGACAAACAATGAGCAGTTCTTC. Full variable domain (outside the CDR3, taken from reference TRBV30 and TRBJ2-1): SQTIHQWPATLVQPVGSPLSLECTVEGTSNPNLYWYRQAAGRGLQLLFYSVGIGQISSEVPQNLSASRPQDRQFILSSKKLLLSDSGFYLCAWSVSLAGTNNEQFFGPGTRLTVL.

This sequence joins TRBV4-3 and TRBJ2-6; no clear D gene. CDR1 is LGHNA and CDR2 is YSLEER in the germline V gene. The CDR3 runs to 15 residues. V was shortened by 1 base and J by 0 bases, with 4 bases between the two germline ends. CDR3 loop: CASSQAFSGANVLTF. In DNA form, the CDR3 reads TGCGCCAGCAGCCAAGCATTCTCTGGGGCCAACGTCCTGACTTTC.

The genes are TRBV9 and TRBJ1-1; possibly TRBD1 for D (6 bases). The CDR3 spans 14 residues. V was pared by 2 bases and J by 4 bases, with 12 bases between. Per germline, CDR1 SGDLS and CDR2 YYNGEE. CDR3 sequence: CASSVGGTTTEAFF. DNA for the CDR3: TGTGCCAGCAGCGTGGGGGGCACAACCACTGAAGCTTTCTTT.

V usage is TRBV28 and J usage is TRBJ2-7, with 10 bases lining up with TRBD2. CDR1 MDHEN and CDR2 SYDVKM come from the germline V gene. Unmatched junction bases numbered 11, after V lost 4 bases and J lost 2 bases. The CDR3 totals 17 residues. In nucleotides, the CDR3 is TGTGCCAGCAGTTCCGGAACTAGCGGGACTCTCACCTACGAGCAGTACTTC. Translated, it gives CASSSGTSGTLTYEQYF.